This T cell receptor (beta chain) comes out of a study of cytomegalovirus exposure and HLA in healthy donors. Across the whole study: Unique TCRs from HLA-typed donors, 80 million to 90 million of them, were held in an early data release. Study results and limitations: Later, an analysis found that common viral pathogens appeared to be linked with several of the most significant clusters.

Primers: 60 Vbeta forward and 13 Jbeta reverse. As handled by the study authors: Later analysis identified 65 million to 80 million unique TCR beta chains, about 12 million shared. The table came from immunoSEQ multiplex PCR; TCRdb's copy has only in-frame clones and leaves some out. V, J and clone size are taken as reported in that table, and D and trimming were inferred from the DNA itself. Of roughly 74,000 clones in the sample, about 79% were seen once. Trimming pared 6 bases from V and 1 base from J, leaving 16 bases between. CDR1 and CDR2 from the germline V gene are SEHNR and FQNEAQ (reference sequence). The CDR3 has 15 residues. Comment on this clone: Its antigen is still unknown.

While unrecorded immune exposures were likely, the donors were nominally healthy when sampled. The rearrangement uses TRBV7-9 and TRBJ2-7; unclear D gene. The material sequenced was PBMCs. This receptor was obtained from a man aged 40-49 years in good health and CMV-seronegative. CDR3 DNA sequence: TGTGCCAGCAGTGAAGTCGGCGGATCTTCCTACGAGCAGTACTTC. Encoded protein: CASSEVGGSSYEQYF.